Presented here are 4 T cell receptor beta chains from one specimen sequenced in a study of blood T cell repertoires in COVID-19. Here immunoSEQ multiplex PCR was the method, and the copy in TCRdb shows in-frame clones only, minus some. The sample carries 450,000 to 500,000 clones, around 90% recorded once. Sequencing used PBMCs or T cells enriched from blood (not recorded which). Source of these receptors: a woman in her late teens or twenties who had recovered from COVID-19.

The rearrangement links TRBV10-3 to TRBJ1-5; D not certain. Per the germline V gene, CDR1 is ENHRY and CDR2 is SYGVKD. V gave up 10 bases and J gave up 5 bases, with 18 bases separating them. The length of the CDR3 is 14 residues. As DNA, the CDR3 is TGTGCCACTCGCCTGGACCCGGAGGATCAGCCCCAGCATTTT. Encoded protein: CATRLDPEDQPQHF.

The V gene is TRBV12-2, the J gene TRBJ2-3; TRBD2 reflects the table's D call only, with no check against the DNA. TRBV12-2 is termed a pseudogene. The CDR3 runs 17 residues. The CDR3 DNA reads as TGTGCAAGTCGCTTAGAAGCTGGGACTAGCGGTTCAGATACGCAGTATTTT. Amino acids: CASRLEAGTSGSDTQYF.

This clone occurred once. J is TRBJ1-3 and V is TRBV25-1; TRBD1 matches at 7 bases. With V trimmed by 5 bases and J by 4 bases, 8 bases remained unmatched. From germline, CDR1 is MGHDK and CDR2 SYGVNS. The CDR3 extends over 15 amino acids. CDR3: CASSSTTGSGNTIYF. The CDR3, as DNA: TGTGCCAGCAGTTCAACGACAGGGTCGGGAAACACCATATATTTT.

This clone is a singleton in its sample. CDR3: CASSLVIGTDRLSNEKLFF. Here the CDR3 DNA reads TGCGCCAGCAGCTTGGTGATTGGTACAGACCGCCTATCTAATGAAAAACTGTTTTTT. This chain links TRBV5-1 with TRBJ1-4; D gene ambiguous. V was clipped by 0 bases and J by 3 bases, with 21 bases between them. Germline V gives CDR1 SGHRS, CDR2 YFSETQ. There are 19 residues in the CDR3.